This T cell receptor (beta chain) was sequenced during a study of shared clonotypes between healthy human individuals. Looked up from germline, CDR1 is SGHDT and CDR2 is YYEEEE. Trimming shortened V by 4 bases and J by 0 bases, and 11 bases separated the two germline ends. The CDR3 consists of 16 residues. Using roughly 180 ng DNA, tens of thousands of T cell genomes, the sorted-subset replicate PCRs were run. The repertoire was sequenced with immunoSEQ multiplex PCR; TCRdb's copy has only in-frame clones and lacks some. The profile covers some 2,000,000 clones, with approximately 94% appearing a single time and roughly 1% taken by the ten largest. The naive CD8 fraction comprised CD45RO-negative cells positively selected for CCR7 and excluded terminally differentiated effector memory CD45RA+ cells.

This TCR came from a man younger than 35 in good health. Sequencing input: naive CD8+ T cells sorted from blood. The chain couples TRBV5-6 to TRBJ1-6; D unresolved. As DNA, the CDR3 is TGTGCCAGCAGCCCGGGCAGGAGCTCCTATAATTCACCCCTCCACTTT. Translation: CASSPGRSSYNSPLHF.